Below, 30 T cell receptor beta chains from the same sample are listed, as sequenced in a study of shared T cell receptors in the human thymus. Profiling relied on immunoSEQ multiplex PCR, and the TCRdb table lists in-frame clones only, not all of them. The sample shows approximately 760,000 clones, approximately 85% of them seen only once. The same sample was also studied in work on human thymus T cells.

The sample was thymocytes. The receptor set was obtained from a girl under three years old with a congenital heart defect.

V is TRBV30 and J is TRBJ2-7, with D perhaps TRBD1 (6 bases). CDR3 size: 12 residues. V was pared by 4 bases and J by 3 bases, with 10 bases between. CDR1 and CDR2 from the germline V gene are GTSNPN and SVGIG (reference sequence). The CDR3 here is CAWKGHLYEQYF. CDR3 coding DNA: TGTGCCTGGAAGGGACACCTCTACGAGCAGTACTTC.

This clone was observed a single time. The genes are TRBV5-1 and TRBJ2-2, with D possibly being TRBD1 (5 bases). V lost 1 base to trimming and J lost 5 bases, with 18 bases between them. The CDR3 consists of 17 residues. Germline V gives CDR1 SGHRS, CDR2 YFSETQ. The CDR3 sequence is CASSLLAQGKVTGELFF. The DNA for the CDR3 is TGCGCCAGCAGCTTGCTGGCCCAGGGCAAGGTTACCGGGGAGCTGTTTTTT.

V and J are TRBV6-5 and TRBJ2-7, with D maybe TRBD1 (5 bases). The germline CDR1 and CDR2 sequences are MNHEY and SVGAGI. This CDR3 is built from 13 residues. Trimming cost V 6 bases and J 6 bases, with 15 bases left between them. This CDR3 reads CASRDSPSGEQYF. The CDR3 DNA follows: TGTGCCAGCAGAGACAGTCCTTCGGGCGAGCAGTACTTC.

In DNA, the CDR3 is TGTGCCATCAATAGGACAGGCCCCTATGGCTACACCTTC. Its translation: CAINRTGPYGYTF. The gene calls are TRBV10-3 and TRBJ1-2, with TRBD1 matching over 7 bases. Germline-derived CDR1 and CDR2 are ENHRY and SYGVKD. The CDR3 consists of 13 residues. With 7 bases clipped from V and 4 bases from J, the junction kept 6 bases outside the gene matches.

CDR3 in DNA: TGTGCCAGCAGCGACTCCGTTAATGAGCAGTTCTTC. Amino acid sequence: CASSDSVNEQFF. V and J are TRBV7-9 and TRBJ2-1; D call uncertain. The germline gives CDR1 SEHNR, CDR2 FQNEAQ (reference sequence). The CDR3 covers 12 residues. Deletions cut 5 bases from V and 7 bases from J, with 9 bases between. Full variable domain (missing parts from reference TRBV7-9 and TRBJ2-1): DTGVSQNPRHKITKRGQNVTFRCDPISEHNRLYWYRQTLGQGPEFLTYFQNEAQLEKSRLLSDRFSAERPKGSFSTLEIQRTEQGDSAMYLCASSDSVNEQFFGPGTRLTVL.

J is TRBJ1-3 and V is TRBV6-5; tentative D call: TRBD1 (6 bases). From germline, CDR1 is MNHEY and CDR2 SVGAGI. V gave up 6 bases and J gave up 2 bases, with 14 bases separating them. The length of the CDR3 is 15 residues. The CDR3 coding sequence is TGTGCCAGCAGAAGACAGGAGTTGACTGGAAACACCATATATTTT. This encodes CASRRQELTGNTIYF.

This chain links TRBV4-1 with TRBJ1-5; D call uncertain. CDR1 MGHRA and CDR2 YSYEKL come from the germline V gene. Trimming removed 0 bases from V and 0 bases from J, with 15 bases in between. CDR3 size: 18 residues. The CDR3 sequence: CASSQDFLRHLSNQPQHF. The CDR3, as DNA: TGCGCCAGCAGCCAAGATTTTTTGAGACACCTTAGCAATCAGCCCCAGCATTTT.

Details on this clone: A junction end diverges from the germline sequence, so it may reflect a read error. This sequence joins TRBV28 and TRBJ1-1; the D is unclear. Germline CDR1 and CDR2: MDHEN and SYDVKM. The CDR3 has 13 amino acids. This CDR3 is CASSLPANAEAFF. CDR3 sequence (DNA): TGTGCCAGCAGTTTACCCGCGAACGCTGAAGCTTTCTTT.

The V and J genes are TRBV6-1 and TRBJ1-4; 7 bases align to TRBD1. The V and J ends lost 6 bases and 8 bases, in that order; junction bases with no gene match: 6. This CDR3 has 13 residues. CDR1 and CDR2 from the germline V gene are MNHNS and SASEGT. CDR3 sequence (DNA): TGTGCCAGCAGCCGCTTGGACAGGGAAAAACTGTTTTTT. The encoded protein is CASSRLDREKLFF.

The CDR3 sequence is CASSQGTGNNYGYTF. DNA of the CDR3: TGTGCCAGCAGCCAGGGGACAGGGAACAACTATGGCTACACCTTC. The rearrangement joins TRBV28 to TRBJ1-2, with 9 bases fitting TRBD1. V gave up 6 bases and J gave up 2 bases; unmatched junction bases: 7. The CDR3 consists of 15 residues. The germline CDR1 and CDR2 sequences are MDHEN and SYDVKM.

The chain uses TRBV7-9 and TRBJ1-2; perhaps TRBD1 as D (5 bases). The CDR3 is 11 amino acids. Germline lookup yields CDR1 SEHNR and CDR2 FQNEAQ (reference sequence). Trimming left V 7 bases short and J 9 bases short, with 12 bases between. Written as DNA, the CDR3 is TGTGCCAGCATCGGGGGAGCCCGCTACACCTTC. Its protein is CASIGGARYTF.

To note about this clone: Its ends do not fully match the called genes, so a read error is possible. The chain recombines TRBV9 with TRBJ2-7, with D possibly TRBD1 on 6 matching bases. There are 12 residues in the CDR3. Per germline, CDR1 SGDLS and CDR2 YYNGEE. This CDR3 reads CASSPPGGQLRF. The CDR3 DNA is TGTGCCAGCAGCCCGCCTGGAGGACAGCTTCGCTTC. Complete variable domain (other parts from reference TRBV9 and TRBJ2-7): DSGVTQTPKHLITATGQRVTLRCSPRSGDLSVYWYQQSLDQGLQFLIQYYNGEERAKGNILERFSAQQFPDLHSELNLSSLELGDSALYFCASSPPGGQLRFGPGTRLTVT.

The rearrangement uses TRBV7-9 and TRBJ2-5, with D possibly TRBD2 on 5 matching bases. The CDR3 consists of 14 residues. V dropped 0 bases and J dropped 5 bases, with 10 bases sitting between them. From germline, CDR1 is SEHNR and CDR2 FQNEAQ (reference sequence). This chain's CDR3 is CASSLAPGGETQYF. In nucleotides, the CDR3 is TGTGCCAGCAGCTTAGCCCCAGGAGGCGAGACCCAGTACTTC. The full variable domain, completed using reference TRBV7-9 and TRBJ2-5, is DTGVSQNPRHKITKRGQNVTFRCDPISEHNRLYWYRQTLGQGPEFLTYFQNEAQLEKSRLLSDRFSAERPKGSFSTLEIQRTEQGDSAMYLCASSLAPGGETQYFGPGTRLLVL.

The gene calls are TRBV11-2 and TRBJ2-5; a weak D match, TRBD1 (5 bases). There are 16 residues in the CDR3. Germline assignment: CDR1 SGHAT and CDR2 FQNNGV. Trimming removed 7 bases at V and 3 bases at J, with 21 bases between. CDR3 DNA: TGTGCCAGCACCTTGACGGTTGCAGGGATGGAAGAGACCCAGTACTTC. Amino acid sequence: CASTLTVAGMEETQYF.

CDR3 in amino acids: CASSPTYGYTF. CDR3 sequence (DNA): TGTGCCAGCAGCCCTACGTATGGCTACACCTTC. The J gene is TRBJ1-2, the V gene TRBV28; no definite D call. Germline CDR1 MDHEN, CDR2 SYDVKM. The V end lost 6 bases, the J end lost 5 bases, and 7 bases lay between the germline ends. The CDR3 is 11 residues long.

The J gene is TRBJ1-1, the V gene TRBV28, with TRBD1 identical over 12 bases. V dropped 3 bases and J dropped 8; count of bases not matched to a gene: 10. The CDR3 covers 16 residues. The germline V gene encodes CDR1 MDHEN and CDR2 SYDVKM. CDR3 coding DNA: TGTGCCAGCAGTTTGAAGGGACAGGGGGCTCGGCGGGAAGCTTTCTTT. It is translated as CASSLKGQGARREAFF.

The chain employs TRBV6-5 and TRBJ2-3, with 8 positions matching TRBD2. The ends lost 7 bases at V and 8 bases at J; junction bases unmatched: 8. Germline loops: CDR1 MNHEY, CDR2 SVGAGI. The CDR3 length is 13 residues. This CDR3 reads CASTAGGWGTQYF. The CDR3 DNA sequence: TGTGCCAGCACCGCGGGGGGCTGGGGTACGCAGTATTTT.

On this clone: An end of the junction does not agree with germline; a read error may underlie this. The rearrangement joins TRBV12-5 to TRBJ1-6, with a possible D match to TRBD1 (6 bases). CDR1 is LGHNT, CDR2 FRNRAP, per germline. The CDR3 is 18 residues long. The DNA of the CDR3 is TGTGCTAGTGGCTTGGTCCGAGGGACACCCGAGAGAAATTCACCCCTCCACTTT. Protein: CASGLVRGTPERNSPLHF.

The chain combines TRBV6-1 with TRBJ1-2; D not resolved. The ends were cut back, 3 bases at V and 5 bases at J, with 7 bases in the middle. The CDR3 sequence is 12 residues long. CDR1 is MNHNS, CDR2 SASEGT, per germline. This CDR3 reads CASSDQSYGYTF. The DNA of the CDR3 is TGTGCCAGCAGTGACCAATCATATGGCTACACCTTC.

The V and J genes are TRBV15 and TRBJ2-1; perhaps TRBD2 as D (5 bases). This CDR3 is built from 14 residues. The V gene lost 8 bases and the J gene lost 4 bases, with 15 bases spanning the gap. Germline V gene sequence: CDR1 LNHNV, CDR2 YYDKDF (reference sequence). The CDR3, as DNA: TGTGCCACCCTTTCTAGCCCCATATACAATGAGCAGTTCTTC. It translates to CATLSSPIYNEQFF. The full variable domain, completed using reference TRBV15 and TRBJ2-1, is DAMVIQNPRYQVTQFGKPVTLSCSQTLNHNVMYWYQQKSSQAPKLLFHYYDKDFNNEADTPDNFQSRRPNTSFCFLDIRSPGLGDTAMYLCATLSSPIYNEQFFGPGTRLTVL.

The V gene is TRBV21-1, the J gene TRBJ1-4; TRBD1 is the table's D call and was not checked against the DNA. TRBV21-1 is recorded as a pseudogene. This CDR3 is built from 13 residues. The CDR3 reads CASRIPQGQKLFF. DNA of the CDR3: TGTGCCAGCAGAATCCCACAGGGGCAAAAACTGTTTTTT.

The gene calls are TRBV6-4 and TRBJ2-5, with 11 bases fitting TRBD2. Germline assignment: CDR1 MRHNA and CDR2 SNTAGT. The CDR3 extends over 21 amino acids. The junction had 21 bases not matched to a gene; V was cut back by 0 bases and J by 6 bases. CDR3 DNA sequence: TGTGCCAGCAGTGACTCCACAACGCGATTCGAACTAGCGGGGGCCGCGAAGACCCAGTACTTC. Its protein product is CASSDSTTRFELAGAAKTQYF.

V usage is TRBV6-5 and J usage is TRBJ2-5, with a weak D call TRBD1 (7 bases). V shed 4 bases and J shed 5 bases, with 17 bases lying between them. From germline, CDR1 is MNHEY and CDR2 SVGAGI. CDR3 length: 15 residues. The CDR3 here is CASSLDRRAAETQYF. The CDR3 DNA reads as TGTGCCAGCAGTTTGGACAGGAGGGCCGCGGAGACCCAGTACTTC.

This chain joins TRBV27 and TRBJ2-3; 10 bases align to TRBD2. Losses at the gene ends were 4 bases for V and 6 bases for J; bases not matched to a gene: 10. CDR1 MNHEY and CDR2 SMNVEV come from the germline V gene (reference sequence). The CDR3 sequence is 16 residues long. The CDR3 is CASSWVSGGAADTQYF. In DNA form, the CDR3 reads TGTGCCAGCAGTTGGGTCAGCGGGGGGGCCGCGGATACGCAGTATTTT.

The rearrangement uses TRBV7-9 and TRBJ1-2; a possible D gene is TRBD1 (5 bases). The CDR3 runs 17 residues. V lost 5 bases and J lost 0, with 19 bases in between. Per germline, CDR1 SEHNR and CDR2 FQNEAQ (reference sequence). The CDR3 nucleotides read TGTGCCAGCAGCACCCACAGGTCTGCCCCCTCTAACTATGGCTACACCTTC. It codes for CASSTHRSAPSNYGYTF.

J is TRBJ2-1 and V is TRBV29-1; TRBD2 matches 11 bases. Germline V gene data show CDR1 as SQVTM and CDR2 as ANQGSEA. The CDR3 totals 13 residues. V lost 3 bases to trimming and J lost 7 bases; unmatched junction nucleotides: 2. CDR3 DNA sequence: TGCAGCGTTGAGACTAGCGGGGTAAATGAGCAGTTCTTC. Its protein product is CSVETSGVNEQFF.

This clone was seen a handful of times. The chain couples TRBV27 to TRBJ2-7, with a possible D match to TRBD1 (6 bases). Germline V gene sequence: CDR1 MNHEY, CDR2 SMNVEV (reference sequence). This CDR3 has 17 residues. V was shortened by 6 bases and J by 0 bases, with 21 bases between the two germline ends. The CDR3 is CASRSDLQDRSSYEQYF. CDR3 DNA: TGTGCCAGCAGATCCGACCTCCAGGACAGAAGCTCCTACGAGCAGTACTTC.

This chain's CDR3 is CASSFVSSRDKKWYTEAFF. The CDR3 nucleotides are TGTGCCAGCAGCTTCGTGTCAAGCCGGGACAAAAAATGGTACACTGAAGCTTTCTTT. This chain uses TRBV13 with TRBJ1-1, with D possibly being TRBD1 (6 bases). V lost 3 bases to trimming and J lost 3 bases, with 26 bases between them. Germline values: CDR1 PRHDT, CDR2 FYEKMQ (reference sequence). The CDR3 is made up of 19 amino acids.

The gene calls are TRBV7-9 and TRBJ1-2; 7 bases fit TRBD1. Germline CDR1 is SEHNR and CDR2 is FQNEAQ (reference sequence). CDR3 length equals 13 residues. With V trimmed by 4 bases and J by 4 bases, 3 bases remained unmatched. CDR3 residues: CASSWDSSYGYTF. The CDR3 DNA reads as TGTGCCAGCAGCTGGGACAGTTCCTATGGCTACACCTTC. Together with reference TRBV7-9 and TRBJ1-2, the CDR3 gives the full variable domain: DTGVSQNPRHKITKRGQNVTFRCDPISEHNRLYWYRQTLGQGPEFLTYFQNEAQLEKSRLLSDRFSAERPKGSFSTLEIQRTEQGDSAMYLCASSWDSSYGYTFGSGTRLTVV.

This rearrangement joins TRBV28 to TRBJ1-2, with D perhaps TRBD1 (6 bases). The germline CDR1 and CDR2 sequences are MDHEN and SYDVKM. Trimming stripped 5 bases from V and 3 bases from J, with 7 bases between. The CDR3 length is 12 residues. This CDR3 is CASSPGDYGYTF. For the CDR3, the DNA is TGTGCCAGCAGTCCAGGGGACTATGGCTACACCTTC.